Sequencing of this T cell receptor beta chain was carried out in a study of T cell responses to AZD1222 COVID-19 vaccine. Assay used: immunoSEQ multiplex PCR; TCRdb lists only in-frame clones, some missing. The repertoire holds around 130,000 clones, with about 85% as singletons. Regarding the study as a whole: Vaccine-associated CD4 TCRs spanned spike, dominant at 160-218 and 743-854.

Comment on this clone: Antigen specificity is unknown.

Looked up from germline, CDR1 is LGHNA and CDR2 is YNFKEQ. The CDR3 is 15 amino acids. The V and J ends lost 0 bases and 1 base respectively, with 9 bases between them. Investigators merged groups given second doses at roughly 4 or roughly 12 weeks. This material consisted of peripheral blood, taken 28 days after the second AZD1222 dose. The rearrangement links TRBV4-2 to TRBJ2-5; no clear D. The TCR was taken from an adult who received the AZD1222 COVID-19 vaccine. CDR3 loop: CASSQDGQVQETQYF. CDR3 bases: TGTGCCAGCAGCCAAGATGGCCAGGTCCAAGAGACCCAGTACTTC.